Given below is one T cell receptor beta chain in context. This entry is derived from a study of T-cell reconstitution after alpha-beta-depleted transplantation in children. Unique molecular identifiers were built into the TCRbeta library. Each CDR3 protein gets one entry after TCRdb re-called the PCR reads with MiXCR. The sample holds hundreds of thousands of distinct CDR3 sequences, 16% seen once. Sequenced here: PBMCs from the stem cell graft donor, sampled from the stem cell graft. This clonotype was obtained from a human donor who donated a stem cell graft to a child with acute myeloid leukemia.

In DNA, the CDR3 is TGCAGTGCTAGAGACAGGGGGCGCGCTTTCTTT. It yields the protein CSARDRGRAFF. The rearrangement joins TRBV20-1 to TRBJ1-1; TRBD1 aligns across 8 bases. This CDR3 region has 11 residues. With V trimmed by 0 bases and J by 11 bases, 2 bases remained unmatched. Germline V lookup: CDR1 DFQATT, CDR2 SNEGSKA (reference sequence).